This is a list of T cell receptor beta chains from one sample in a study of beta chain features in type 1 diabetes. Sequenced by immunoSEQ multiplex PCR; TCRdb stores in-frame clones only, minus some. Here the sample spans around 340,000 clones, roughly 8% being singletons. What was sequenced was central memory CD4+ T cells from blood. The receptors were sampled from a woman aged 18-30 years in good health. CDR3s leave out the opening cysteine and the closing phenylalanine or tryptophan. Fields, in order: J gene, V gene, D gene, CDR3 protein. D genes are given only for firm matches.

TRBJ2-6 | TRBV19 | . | ASRKPRSGANVLT
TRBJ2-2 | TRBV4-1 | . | ASSHRDANTGELF
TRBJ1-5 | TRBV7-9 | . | ASSSGLSSSQPQH
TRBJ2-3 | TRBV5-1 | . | ASKLEGGSDTQY
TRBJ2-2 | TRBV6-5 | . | ASSTGFDTGELF
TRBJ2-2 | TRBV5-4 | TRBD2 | ASSLDGLARDGELF
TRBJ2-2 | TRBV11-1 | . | ASSLTLPDTGELF
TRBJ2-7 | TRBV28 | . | ASSFWTNNYEQY
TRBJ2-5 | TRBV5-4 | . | ASSKGPGVETQY
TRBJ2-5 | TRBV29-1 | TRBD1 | SVATGRRETQY
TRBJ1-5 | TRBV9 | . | ASSVGVSNQPQH
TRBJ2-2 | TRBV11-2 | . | ASSLRFGGGNTGELF
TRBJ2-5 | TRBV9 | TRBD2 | ASSHSGSRVETQY
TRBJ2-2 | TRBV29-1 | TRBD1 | SVARGPTGELF
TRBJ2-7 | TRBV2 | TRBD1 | ASSLGQGSSYEQY
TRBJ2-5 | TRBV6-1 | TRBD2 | ASRTGTSLETQY
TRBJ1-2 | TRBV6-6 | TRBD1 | ASSYPGTGGVGYT
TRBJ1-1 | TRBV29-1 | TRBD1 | SVRGQGNTEAF
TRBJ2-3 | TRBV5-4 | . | ASSSDYGSTDTQY
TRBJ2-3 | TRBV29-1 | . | SAPGRVSTDTQY
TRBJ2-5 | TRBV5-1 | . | ASRVLGLYQETQY
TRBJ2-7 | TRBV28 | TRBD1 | ASSLVDRSYEQY
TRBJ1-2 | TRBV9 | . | ASSALGREDGYT
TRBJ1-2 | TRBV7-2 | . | ASSLEPTNYGYT
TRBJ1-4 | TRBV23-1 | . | ASRPFGRGFEKLF
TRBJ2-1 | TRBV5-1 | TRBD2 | ASSISGLAGGVNEQF
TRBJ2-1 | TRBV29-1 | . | SVGFMGGEQF
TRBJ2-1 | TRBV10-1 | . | ASSPAGPSILGNEQF
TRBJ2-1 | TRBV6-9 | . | ASSFPEERTYNEQF
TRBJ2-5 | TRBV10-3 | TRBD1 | AISGGTGETQY
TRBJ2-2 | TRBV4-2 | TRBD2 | ASSQGLAGDGELF
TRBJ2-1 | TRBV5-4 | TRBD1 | ASSLTPTGGLNNEQF
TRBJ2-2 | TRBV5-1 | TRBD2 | ASRVAGATGELF
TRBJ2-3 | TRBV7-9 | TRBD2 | ASSLERTSGTADTQY
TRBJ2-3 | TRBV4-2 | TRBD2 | ASSQGRGGPYTQY
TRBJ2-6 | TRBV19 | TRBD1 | ASSRGTGKSGANVLT
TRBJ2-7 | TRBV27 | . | ASRPHGSEDYEQY
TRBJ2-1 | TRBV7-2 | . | ASSRRRAQNNEQF
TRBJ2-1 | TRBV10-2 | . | ASSGGGGGYEQF
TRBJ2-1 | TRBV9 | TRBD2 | ASSVALAGGFRHNEQF
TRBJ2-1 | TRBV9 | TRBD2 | ASSARTRDNEQF
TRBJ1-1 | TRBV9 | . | ASSGTESNTEAF
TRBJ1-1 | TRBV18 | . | ASSPGGNTEAF
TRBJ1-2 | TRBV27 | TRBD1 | ASSPQGALRYGYT
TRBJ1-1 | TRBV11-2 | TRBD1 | ASSPGSLPRGATEAF
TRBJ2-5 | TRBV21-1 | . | ATPRRAFLRTQY
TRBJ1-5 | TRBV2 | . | ASSEATGTPQPQH
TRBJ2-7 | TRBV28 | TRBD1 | ASSLVSTGLGQY
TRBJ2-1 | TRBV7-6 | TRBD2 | ASSLFGTSGSNEQF
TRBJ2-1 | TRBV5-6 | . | ASSLDTGVWNEQF
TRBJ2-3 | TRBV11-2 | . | ASSFLTDTQY
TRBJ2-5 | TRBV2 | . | ASSEVVVGETQY